This T cell receptor (beta chain) was profiled in a study of T cell repertoires in aging, cancer and after chemotherapy. This clonotype was found a few times. Rearranged V-D-J TRB sequences were amplified with a mixed TRB-A/B primer pool. MiXCR was run by TCRdb on the multiplex PCR reads, yielding one entry per CDR3 protein. The sample yields around 3,000 distinct CDR3 sequences, around 50% seen once. Peripheral blood genomic DNA, not sorted cells or RNA, was the template. V was pared by 4 bases and J by 5 bases, with 7 bases of the junction left unmatched. The CDR3 loop spans 15 amino acids. CDR1 and CDR2 from the germline V gene are SGHNT and YYREEE (reference sequence).

This TCR was recovered from a human donor with a blood cancer. Sequenced input: blood. The chain recombines TRBV5-4 with TRBJ1-2; 11 nucleotides align to TRBD1. In DNA form, the CDR3 reads TGTGCCAGCAGCGTACGGACAGGGGGCAGGTATGGCTACACCTTC. It translates to CASSVRTGGRYGYTF.